This T cell receptor (beta chain) is from a study of tumor and adjacent non-tumor tissue in lung cancer. Regarding the study as a whole: Tumor TCR diversity, when higher, was linked to shorter survival.

This sample's RNA came from whole unsorted tissue. The germline CDR1 and CDR2 sequences are SGHAT and FQNNGV. The CDR3 is made up of 15 amino acids. Of note for this clonotype: The target antigen is unknown.

A modified ARM-PCR protocol with three rounds of nested PCR amplified TCRbeta. TCRdb used MiXCR to reprocess the multiplex PCR reads, holding one entry per CDR3 protein. The sample has roughly 120,000 distinct CDR3 sequences, 84% seen once. The chain links TRBV11-2 to TRBJ1-2; perhaps TRBD1 as D (5 bases). The TCR sequence derives from a man between 65 and 80 years old with non-small cell lung cancer. The sample was lung tumor tissue. In DNA form, the CDR3 reads TGTTCTAGCAGCTTCCAGGGCTTAGCGGATTATGGCTACACCTTC. Amino acid sequence: CSSSFQGLADYGYTF. Variable domain in full (rest from reference TRBV11-2 and TRBJ1-2): EAGVAQSPRYKIIEKRQSVAFWCNPISGHATLYWYQQILGQGPKLLIQFQNNGVVDDSQLPKDRFSAERLKGVDSTLKIQPAKLEDSAVYLCSSSFQGLADYGYTFGSGTRLTVV.